This T cell receptor (beta chain) comes out of a study of T-cell memory formation after mild COVID-19. Each CDR3 protein is one row after TCRdb ran MiXCR on the 5' RACE reads. The sample includes 270,000 or so distinct CDR3 sequences, roughly 17% of them seen just once. This clonotype was detected only once. Sequenced material: PBMCs or a T cell subset sorted from them (not recorded which). This sequence was found in a man aged 18-30 years who had mild COVID-19 (a few samples of this study predate the infection). Cell type and time point are not known.

The CDR3 nucleotides are TGTGCCAGTACGGTTAGGCAGGGCAATCAGCCCCAGCATTTT. Amino acids: CASTVRQGNQPQHF. This sequence joins TRBV19 and TRBJ1-5; unclear D gene. V lost 7 bases and J 2 bases, leaving 12 bases between the germline ends. The CDR3 runs 14 residues. Germline CDR1 reads LNHDA; CDR2 reads SQIVND (reference sequence).